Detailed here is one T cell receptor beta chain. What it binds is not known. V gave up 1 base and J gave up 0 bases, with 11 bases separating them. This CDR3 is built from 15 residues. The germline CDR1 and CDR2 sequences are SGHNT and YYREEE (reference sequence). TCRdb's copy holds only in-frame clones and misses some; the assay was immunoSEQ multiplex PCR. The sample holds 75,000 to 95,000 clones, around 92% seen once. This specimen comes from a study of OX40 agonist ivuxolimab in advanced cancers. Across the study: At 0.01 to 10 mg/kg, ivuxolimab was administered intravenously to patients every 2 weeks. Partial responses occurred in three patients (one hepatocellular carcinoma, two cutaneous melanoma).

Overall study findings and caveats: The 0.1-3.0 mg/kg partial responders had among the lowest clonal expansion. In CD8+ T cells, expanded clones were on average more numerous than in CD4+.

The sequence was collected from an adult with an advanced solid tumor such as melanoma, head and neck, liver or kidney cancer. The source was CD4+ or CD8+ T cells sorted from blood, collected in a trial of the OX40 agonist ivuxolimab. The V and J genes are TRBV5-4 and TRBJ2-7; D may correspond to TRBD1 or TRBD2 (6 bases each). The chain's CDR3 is CASSLTGASSYEQYF. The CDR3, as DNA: TGTGCCAGCAGCTTGACGGGGGCGAGCTCCTACGAGCAGTACTTC.